This T cell receptor (beta chain) was sequenced for a study of long-term antiretroviral therapy in people with HIV. Details on this clone: The antigen is undetermined.

Run at survey level, the immunoSEQ assay was version v3.0. TCRdb's copy holds only in-frame clones and misses some; the assay was immunoSEQ multiplex PCR. The sample lists about 25,000 clones, roughly 86% occurring once. Study outcomes and limitations: Pre-ART clonal expansion yielded clones that dominated the repertoire at all time points.

The CDR3 is 13 amino acids. Germline V gene sequence: CDR1 SEHNR, CDR2 FQNEAQ (reference sequence). V lost 10 bases and J 2 bases, leaving 12 bases between the germline ends. There was at least one pre-ART PBMC sample for each donor, plus at least two post-ART PBMC samples. All participants with HIV were treated in the United States. Before they underwent DNA extraction, samples held roughly 0.95-11 million cryopreserved PBMC. This TCR derives from a young woman with HIV. This specimen was unsorted PBMCs, taken 1.9 years after starting antiretroviral therapy. The chain carries TRBV7-9 and TRBJ2-4; D perhaps matches TRBD1 (5 bases). CDR3 coding DNA: TGTGCCACCCTTGACAGCTCCAAAAACATTCAGTACTTC. Protein: CATLDSSKNIQYF.